This paragraph covers one T cell receptor beta chain sequence. Individuals drawn from under 30 US areas were roughly 18 to 95 years old. The entry originates in a study of blood T cell repertoires in COVID-19. Turning to the study itself: PBMCs, B-cell-depleted T cells, or T cells provided the cDNA or gDNA that made up the material.

There are 18 residues in the CDR3. Study processing details: Scientists estimated how many nucleated cells there were by amplifying reference gene primers. Repertoires were generated with immunoSEQ multiplex PCR, while TCRdb's copy carries only in-frame clones and drops some. V and J calls and clone size are as listed in that table; D and trimming were resolved from the DNA. The repertoire has 350,000 to 450,000 clones, approximately 87% of them found once; the top ten carry about 2.1%. The TCR comes from a man aged 35-49 years in a cohort exposed to, infected with or recovered from COVID-19 (not recorded which). The V gene is TRBV21-1, the J gene TRBJ2-2; the table's D call, TRBD1, was not checked against the DNA. TRBV21-1 is listed as a pseudogene. The specimen sequenced was PBMCs or T cells enriched from blood (not recorded which). CDR3 region: CASSRFRRQGANTGELFF. The CDR3 DNA follows: TGTGCCAGCAGCAGATTCCGCCGACAGGGGGCGAACACCGGGGAGCTGTTTTTT.